The entry below gives a single T cell receptor (beta chain) sequence along with its context. The data were obtained in a study of CD8 T cells in Susac syndrome. Sequencing of TCR beta covered CD8+ and CD4+ T cells obtained from blood. With random hexamers, reverse transcription was performed on about 0.45 to 1 ug of RNA. Multiplex immunoSEQ PCR targeted 54 Vbeta and 13 Jbeta TCR beta segments. TCRdb reprocessed the immunoSEQ multiplex PCR reads via MiXCR and lists one record per CDR3 protein. The table lists 250,000 to 300,000 distinct CDR3 sequences, 85% of them singletons, with about 0.22% in the top ten. The germline CDR1 and CDR2 sequences are MGHDK and SYGVNS. CDR3 size: 15 residues. With 8 bases clipped from V and 6 bases from J, the junction kept 10 bases outside the gene matches.

The sequenced sample was CD8+ T cells from PBMCs. This receptor was identified in a human donor with multiple sclerosis. J is TRBJ2-2 and V is TRBV25-1; TRBD1 matches at 9 bases. The CDR3: CASRGQGNVPGELFF. For the CDR3, the DNA is TGTGCCAGCCGCGGACAGGGGAATGTACCCGGGGAGCTGTTTTTT.